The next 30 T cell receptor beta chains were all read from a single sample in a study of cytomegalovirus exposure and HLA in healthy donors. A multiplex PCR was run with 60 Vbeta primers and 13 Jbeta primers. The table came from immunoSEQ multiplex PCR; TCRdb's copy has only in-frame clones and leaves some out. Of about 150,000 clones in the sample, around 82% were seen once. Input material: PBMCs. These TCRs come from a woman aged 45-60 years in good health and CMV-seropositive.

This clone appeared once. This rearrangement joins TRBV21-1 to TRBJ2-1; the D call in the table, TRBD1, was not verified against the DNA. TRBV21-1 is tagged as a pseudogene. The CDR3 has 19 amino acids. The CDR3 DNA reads TGTGCCAGCAGCGAAATTTGGGACAGCGCCCGGAGCTCCTACAATGAGCAGTTCTTC. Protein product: CASSEIWDSARSSYNEQFF.

As DNA, the CDR3 is TGCGCCAGCAGCCGGGGGGCTAGCGGGTTTACCTACAATGAGCAGTTCTTC. Translation gives CASSRGASGFTYNEQFF. The genes are TRBV5-1 and TRBJ2-1, with 8 positions matching TRBD2. V shed 4 bases, J shed 2 bases, and the junction held 11 bases outside the gene matches. Germline V gene lookup returns CDR1 SGHRS and CDR2 YFSETQ. The length of the CDR3 is 17 residues.

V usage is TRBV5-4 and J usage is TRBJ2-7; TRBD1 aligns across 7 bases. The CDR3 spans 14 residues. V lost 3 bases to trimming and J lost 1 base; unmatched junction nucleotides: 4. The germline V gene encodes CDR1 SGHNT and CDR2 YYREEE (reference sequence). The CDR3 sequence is CASSSPGQSYEQYF. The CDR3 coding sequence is TGTGCCAGCAGCTCACCGGGACAGTCCTACGAGCAGTACTTC.

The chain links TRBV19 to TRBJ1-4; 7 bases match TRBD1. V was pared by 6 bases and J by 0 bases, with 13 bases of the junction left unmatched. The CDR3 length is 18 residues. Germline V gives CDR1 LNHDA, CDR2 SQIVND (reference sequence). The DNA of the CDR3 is TGTGCCAGTAGCGCTTACAGGGGTAAGGGATCAACTAATGAAAAACTGTTTTTT. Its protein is CASSAYRGKGSTNEKLFF. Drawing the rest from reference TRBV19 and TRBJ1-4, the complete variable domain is DGGITQSPKYLFRKEGQNVTLSCEQNLNHDAMYWYRQDPGQGLRLIYYSQIVNDFQKGDIAEGYSVSREKKESFPLTVTSAQKNPTAFYLCASSAYRGKGSTNEKLFFGSGTQLSVL.

The CDR3 is CASSLVSPKGDYGYTF. CDR3 DNA: TGTGCCAGCAGCTTAGTTAGCCCCAAGGGAGACTATGGCTACACCTTC. This chain links TRBV7-2 with TRBJ1-2; D is uncertain. The CDR3 consists of 16 residues. CDR1 and CDR2 (germline): SGHTA, FQGNSA. Trimming left V 1 base short and J 3 bases short, with 15 bases between.

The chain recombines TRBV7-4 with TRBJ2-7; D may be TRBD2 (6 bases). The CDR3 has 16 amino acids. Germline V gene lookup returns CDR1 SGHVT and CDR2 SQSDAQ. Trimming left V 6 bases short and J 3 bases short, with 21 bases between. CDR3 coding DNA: TGTGCCAGCAGGAGTGATCGCGAGGGCGGGGTCTACGAGCAGTACTTC. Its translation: CASRSDREGGVYEQYF.

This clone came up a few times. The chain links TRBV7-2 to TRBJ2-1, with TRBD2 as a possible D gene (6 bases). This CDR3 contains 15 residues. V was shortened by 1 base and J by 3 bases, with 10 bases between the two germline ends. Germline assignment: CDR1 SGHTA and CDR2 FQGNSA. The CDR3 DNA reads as TGTGCCAGCAGCTTAGAATGGACTAACTACAATGAGCAGTTCTTC. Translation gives CASSLEWTNYNEQFF.

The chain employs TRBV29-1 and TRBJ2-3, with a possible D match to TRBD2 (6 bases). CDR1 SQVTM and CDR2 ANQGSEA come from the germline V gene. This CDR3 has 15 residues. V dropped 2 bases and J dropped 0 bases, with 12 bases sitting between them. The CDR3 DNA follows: TGCAGCGTTGAATATTGGGAGGATAGCACAGATACGCAGTATTTT. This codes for CSVEYWEDSTDTQYF.

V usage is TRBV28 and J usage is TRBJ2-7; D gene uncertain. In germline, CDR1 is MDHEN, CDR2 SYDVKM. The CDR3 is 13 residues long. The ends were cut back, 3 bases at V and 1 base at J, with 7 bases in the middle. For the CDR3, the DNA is TGTGCCAGCAGTTTCCGGTTTTCCTACGAGCAGTACTTC. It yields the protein CASSFRFSYEQYF.

DNA of the CDR3: TGTGCCAGCAGTTTACTACCAGGGGGCTATGGCTACACCTTC. Protein product: CASSLLPGGYGYTF. The chain couples TRBV27 to TRBJ1-2, with 7 nucleotides matching TRBD1. CDR1 is MNHEY, CDR2 SMNVEV, per germline (reference sequence). The CDR3 is made up of 14 amino acids. The trim removed 2 bases at V and 4 bases at J, leaving 4 bases unmatched.

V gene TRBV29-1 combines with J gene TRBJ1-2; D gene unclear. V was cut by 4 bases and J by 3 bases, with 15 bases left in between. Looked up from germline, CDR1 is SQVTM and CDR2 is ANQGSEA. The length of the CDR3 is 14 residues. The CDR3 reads CSVGPSDNYYGYTF. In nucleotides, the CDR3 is TGCAGCGTTGGCCCCTCCGACAATTACTATGGCTACACCTTC. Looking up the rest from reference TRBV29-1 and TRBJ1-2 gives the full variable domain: SAVISQKPSRDICQRGTSLTIQCQVDSQVTMMFWYRQQPGQSLTLIATANQGSEATYESGFVIDKFPISRPNLTFSTLTVSNMSPEDSSIYLCSVGPSDNYYGYTFGSGTRLTVV.

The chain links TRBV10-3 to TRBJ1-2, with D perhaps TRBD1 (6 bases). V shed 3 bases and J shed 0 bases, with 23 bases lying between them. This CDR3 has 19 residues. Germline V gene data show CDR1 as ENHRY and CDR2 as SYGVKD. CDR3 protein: CAISDRRGGAIGTNYGYTF. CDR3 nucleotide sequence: TGTGCCATCAGTGATCGAAGAGGGGGAGCCATCGGGACTAACTATGGCTACACCTTC.

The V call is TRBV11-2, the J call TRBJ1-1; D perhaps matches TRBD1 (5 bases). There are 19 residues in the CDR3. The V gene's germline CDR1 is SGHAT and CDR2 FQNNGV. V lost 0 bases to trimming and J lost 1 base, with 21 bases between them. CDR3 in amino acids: CASSLDLGFPGEANTEAFF. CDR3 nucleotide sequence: TGTGCCAGCAGCTTAGATCTGGGTTTTCCGGGGGAGGCGAACACTGAAGCTTTCTTT. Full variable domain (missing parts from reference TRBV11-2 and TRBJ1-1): EAGVAQSPRYKIIEKRQSVAFWCNPISGHATLYWYQQILGQGPKLLIQFQNNGVVDDSQLPKDRFSAERLKGVDSTLKIQPAKLEDSAVYLCASSLDLGFPGEANTEAFFGQGTRLTVV.

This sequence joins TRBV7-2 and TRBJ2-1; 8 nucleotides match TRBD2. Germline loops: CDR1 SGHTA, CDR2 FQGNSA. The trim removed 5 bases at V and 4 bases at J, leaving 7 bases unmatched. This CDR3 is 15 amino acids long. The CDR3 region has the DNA TGTGCCAGCAGCGCGGGGGGACTGGCTTACAATGAGCAGTTCTTC. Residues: CASSAGGLAYNEQFF.

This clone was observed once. The CDR3 reads CASSLGETYEQYF. Written as DNA, the CDR3 is TGTGCCAGCAGCTTAGGCGAAACCTACGAGCAGTACTTC. This chain uses TRBV7-9 with TRBJ2-7; D is unclear. The CDR3 spans 13 residues. Germline CDR1 and CDR2: SEHNR and FQNEAQ (reference sequence). V lost 1 base and J 2 bases, leaving 6 bases between the germline ends.

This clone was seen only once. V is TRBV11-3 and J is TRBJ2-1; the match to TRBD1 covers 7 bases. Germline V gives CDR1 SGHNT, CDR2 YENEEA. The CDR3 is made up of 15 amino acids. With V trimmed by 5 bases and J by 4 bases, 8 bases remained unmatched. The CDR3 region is CASSPGTANYNEQFF. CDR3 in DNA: TGTGCCAGCAGCCCAGGGACAGCAAATTACAATGAGCAGTTCTTC.

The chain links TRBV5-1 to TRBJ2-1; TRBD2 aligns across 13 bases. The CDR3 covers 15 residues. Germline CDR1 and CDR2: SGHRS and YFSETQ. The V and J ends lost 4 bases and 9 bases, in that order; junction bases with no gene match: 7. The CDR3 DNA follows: TGCGCCAGCAGCACCACTAGCGGGGGGGCGAGTGAGCAGTTCTTC. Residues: CASSTTSGGASEQFF.

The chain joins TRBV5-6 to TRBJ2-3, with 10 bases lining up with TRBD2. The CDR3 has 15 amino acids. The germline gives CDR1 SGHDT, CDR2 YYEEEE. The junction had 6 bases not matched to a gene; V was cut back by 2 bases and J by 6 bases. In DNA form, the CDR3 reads TGTGCCAGCAGCTTCCAGCGGGGGGGCCTCGATACGCAGTATTTT. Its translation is CASSFQRGGLDTQYF.

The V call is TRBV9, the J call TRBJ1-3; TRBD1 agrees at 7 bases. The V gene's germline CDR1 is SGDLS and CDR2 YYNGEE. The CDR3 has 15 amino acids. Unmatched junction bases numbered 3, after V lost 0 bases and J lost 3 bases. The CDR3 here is CASSVAQGRGNTIYF. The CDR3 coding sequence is TGTGCCAGCAGCGTAGCACAGGGGCGTGGAAACACCATATATTTT.

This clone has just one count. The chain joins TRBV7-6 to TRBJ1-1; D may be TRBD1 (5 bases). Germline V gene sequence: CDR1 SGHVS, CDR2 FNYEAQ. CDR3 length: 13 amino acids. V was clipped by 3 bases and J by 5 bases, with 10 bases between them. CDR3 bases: TGTGCCAGCAGCTTGGAGGGGTGGACTGAAGCTTTCTTT. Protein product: CASSLEGWTEAFF.

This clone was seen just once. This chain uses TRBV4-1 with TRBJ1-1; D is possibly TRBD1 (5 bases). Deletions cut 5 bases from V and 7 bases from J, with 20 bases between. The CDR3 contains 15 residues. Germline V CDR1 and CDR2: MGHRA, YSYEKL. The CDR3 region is CASSKNNRGTDEAFF. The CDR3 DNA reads TGCGCCAGCAGCAAAAACAACCGGGGGACCGATGAAGCTTTCTTT.

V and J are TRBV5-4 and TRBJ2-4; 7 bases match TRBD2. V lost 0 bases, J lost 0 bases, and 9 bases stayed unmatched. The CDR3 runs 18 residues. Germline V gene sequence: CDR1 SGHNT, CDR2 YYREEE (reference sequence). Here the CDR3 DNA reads TGTGCCAGCAGCTTGGAGGGCGGGGGTCTCAAAGCCAAAAACATTCAGTACTTC. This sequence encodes CASSLEGGGLKAKNIQYF.

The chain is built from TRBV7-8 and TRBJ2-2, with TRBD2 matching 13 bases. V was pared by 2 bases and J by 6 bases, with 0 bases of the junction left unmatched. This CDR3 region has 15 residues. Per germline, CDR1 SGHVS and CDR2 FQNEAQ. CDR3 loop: CASSLTSGGAGELFF. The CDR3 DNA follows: TGTGCCAGCAGCTTAACTAGCGGGGGGGCCGGGGAGCTGTTTTTT.

Here the CDR3 DNA reads TGCGCCAGCAGCCAAGACAGGGGTGCTAATGAAAAACTGTTTTTT. It encodes CASSQDRGANEKLFF. The chain recombines TRBV4-3 with TRBJ1-4; maybe TRBD1 (6 bases). Germline-derived CDR1 and CDR2 are LGHNA and YSLEER. V gave up 0 bases and J gave up 3 bases, with 8 bases separating them. The CDR3 covers 15 residues.

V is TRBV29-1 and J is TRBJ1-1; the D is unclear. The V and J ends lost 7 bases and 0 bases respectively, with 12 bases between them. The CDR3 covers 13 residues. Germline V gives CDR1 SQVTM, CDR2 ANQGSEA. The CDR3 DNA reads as TGCAGCGGGAGCGAGCCAGTGAACACTGAAGCTTTCTTT. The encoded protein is CSGSEPVNTEAFF.

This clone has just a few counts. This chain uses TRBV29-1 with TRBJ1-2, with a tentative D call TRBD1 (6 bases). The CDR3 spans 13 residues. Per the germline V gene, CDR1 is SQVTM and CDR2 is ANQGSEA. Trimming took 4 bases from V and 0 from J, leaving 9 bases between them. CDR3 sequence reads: CSVGAGANYGYTF. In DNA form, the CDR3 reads TGCAGCGTTGGAGCAGGGGCTAACTATGGCTACACCTTC.

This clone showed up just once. The CDR3 DNA is TGCGCCAGCTTGGCAGACTCCTACGAGCAGTACTTC. Its protein is CASLADSYEQYF. V usage is TRBV10-2 and J usage is TRBJ2-7; the D is unclear. V was pared by 8 bases and J by 0 bases, with 8 bases between. Germline values: CDR1 WSHSY, CDR2 SAAADI. This CDR3 is built from 12 residues.

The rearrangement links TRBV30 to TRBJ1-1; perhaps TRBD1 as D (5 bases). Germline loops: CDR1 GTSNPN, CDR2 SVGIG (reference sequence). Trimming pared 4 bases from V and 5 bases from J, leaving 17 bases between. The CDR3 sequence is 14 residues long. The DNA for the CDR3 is TGTGCCTGGACCCAACCCGGGGGAAGGACTGAAGCTTTCTTT. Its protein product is CAWTQPGGRTEAFF.

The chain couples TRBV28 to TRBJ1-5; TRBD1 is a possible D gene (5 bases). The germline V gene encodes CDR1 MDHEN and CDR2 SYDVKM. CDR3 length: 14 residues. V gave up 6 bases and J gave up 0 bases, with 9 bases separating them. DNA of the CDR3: TGTGCCAGCAGACCTACAGGTAGCAATCAGCCCCAGCATTTT. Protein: CASRPTGSNQPQHF.

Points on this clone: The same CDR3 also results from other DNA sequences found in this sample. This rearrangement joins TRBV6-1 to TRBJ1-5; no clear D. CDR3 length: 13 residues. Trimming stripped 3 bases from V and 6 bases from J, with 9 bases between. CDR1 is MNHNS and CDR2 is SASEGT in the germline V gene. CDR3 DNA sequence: TGTGCCAGCAGTGAGACGGGTTCTCAGCCCCAGCATTTT. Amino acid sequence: CASSETGSQPQHF.